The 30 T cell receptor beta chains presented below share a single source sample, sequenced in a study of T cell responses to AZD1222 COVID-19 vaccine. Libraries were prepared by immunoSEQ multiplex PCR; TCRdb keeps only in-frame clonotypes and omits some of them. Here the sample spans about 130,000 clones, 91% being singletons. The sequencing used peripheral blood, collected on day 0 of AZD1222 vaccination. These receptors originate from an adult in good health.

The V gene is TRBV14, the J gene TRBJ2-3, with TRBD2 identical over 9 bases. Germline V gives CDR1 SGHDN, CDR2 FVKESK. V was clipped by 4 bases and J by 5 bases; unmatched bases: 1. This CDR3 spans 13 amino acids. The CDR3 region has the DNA TGTGCCAGCAGCCTAGCGGGAGAAGATACGCAGTATTTT. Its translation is CASSLAGEDTQYF.

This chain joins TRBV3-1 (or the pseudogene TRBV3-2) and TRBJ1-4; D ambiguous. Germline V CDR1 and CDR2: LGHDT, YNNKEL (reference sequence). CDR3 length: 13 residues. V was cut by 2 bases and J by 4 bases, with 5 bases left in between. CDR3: CASSQTNNEKLFF. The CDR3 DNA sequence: TGTGCCAGCAGCCAAACTAATAATGAAAAACTGTTTTTT.

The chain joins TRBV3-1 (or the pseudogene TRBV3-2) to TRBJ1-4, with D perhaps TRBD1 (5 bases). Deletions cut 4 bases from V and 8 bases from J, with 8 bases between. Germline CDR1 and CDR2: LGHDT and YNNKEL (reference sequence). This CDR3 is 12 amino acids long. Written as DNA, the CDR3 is TGTGCCAGCAGCCGCCGACAGGAAAAACTGTTTTTT. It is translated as CASSRRQEKLFF.

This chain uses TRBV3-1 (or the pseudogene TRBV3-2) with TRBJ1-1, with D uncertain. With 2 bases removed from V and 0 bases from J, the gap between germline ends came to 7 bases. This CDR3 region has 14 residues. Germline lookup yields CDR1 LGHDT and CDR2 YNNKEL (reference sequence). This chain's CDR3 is CASSQLRLNTEAFF. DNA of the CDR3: TGTGCCAGCAGCCAACTCCGACTGAACACTGAAGCTTTCTTT.

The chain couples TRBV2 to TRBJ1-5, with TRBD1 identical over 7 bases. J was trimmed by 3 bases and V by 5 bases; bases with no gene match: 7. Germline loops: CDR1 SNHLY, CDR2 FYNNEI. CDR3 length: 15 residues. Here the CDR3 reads CASSRTGDYNQPQHF. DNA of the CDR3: TGTGCCAGCAGTCGTACAGGGGACTACAATCAGCCCCAGCATTTT. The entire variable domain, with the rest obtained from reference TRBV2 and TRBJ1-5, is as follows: EPEVTQTPSHQVTQMGQEVILRCVPISNHLYFYWYRQILGQKVEFLVSFYNNEISEKSEIFDDQFSVERPDGSNFTLKIRSTKLEDSAMYFCASSRTGDYNQPQHFGDGTRLSIL.

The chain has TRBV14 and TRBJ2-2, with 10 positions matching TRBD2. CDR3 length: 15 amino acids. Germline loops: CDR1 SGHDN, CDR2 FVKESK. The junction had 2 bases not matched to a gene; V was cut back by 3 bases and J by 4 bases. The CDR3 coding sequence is TGTGCCAGCAGCCAGAGGACTAGCGGCACCGGGGAGCTGTTTTTT. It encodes CASSQRTSGTGELFF.

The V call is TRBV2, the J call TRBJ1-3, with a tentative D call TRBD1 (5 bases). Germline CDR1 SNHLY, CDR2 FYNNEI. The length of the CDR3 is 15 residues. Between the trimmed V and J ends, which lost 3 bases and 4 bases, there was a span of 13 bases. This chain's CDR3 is CASSEHRGVGNTIYF. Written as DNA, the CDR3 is TGTGCCAGCAGTGAGCACCGAGGGGTGGGAAACACCATATATTTT. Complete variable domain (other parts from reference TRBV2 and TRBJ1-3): EPEVTQTPSHQVTQMGQEVILRCVPISNHLYFYWYRQILGQKVEFLVSFYNNEISEKSEIFDDQFSVERPDGSNFTLKIRSTKLEDSAMYFCASSEHRGVGNTIYFGEGSWLTVV.

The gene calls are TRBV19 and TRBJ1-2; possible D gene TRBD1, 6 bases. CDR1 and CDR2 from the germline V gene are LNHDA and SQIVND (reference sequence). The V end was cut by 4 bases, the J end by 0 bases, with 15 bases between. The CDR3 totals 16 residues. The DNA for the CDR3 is TGTGCCAGTAGTAGGGGGACAACTCCTGCTAACTATGGCTACACCTTC. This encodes CASSRGTTPANYGYTF.

The CDR3 DNA follows: TGTGCCAGCAGTTTAATACTAGCGGGAGGACTGGAGGAGTATTTT. Protein: CASSLILAGGLEEYF. This rearrangement joins TRBV27 to TRBJ2-3, with TRBD2 matching 12 bases. The CDR3 totals 15 residues. V shed 2 bases, J shed 13 bases, and the junction held 10 bases outside the gene matches. The germline gives CDR1 MNHEY, CDR2 SMNVEV (reference sequence).

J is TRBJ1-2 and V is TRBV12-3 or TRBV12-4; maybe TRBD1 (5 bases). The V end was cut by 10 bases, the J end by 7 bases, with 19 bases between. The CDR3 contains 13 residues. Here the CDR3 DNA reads TGTGCCACTCTTACGTCCGGGACGGTTGGCTACACCTTC. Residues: CATLTSGTVGYTF.

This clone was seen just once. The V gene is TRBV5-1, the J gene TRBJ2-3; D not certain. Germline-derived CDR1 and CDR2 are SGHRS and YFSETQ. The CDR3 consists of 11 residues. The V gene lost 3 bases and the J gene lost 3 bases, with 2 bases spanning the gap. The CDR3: CASSYTDTQYF. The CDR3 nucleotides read TGCGCCAGCAGCTATACAGATACGCAGTATTTT.

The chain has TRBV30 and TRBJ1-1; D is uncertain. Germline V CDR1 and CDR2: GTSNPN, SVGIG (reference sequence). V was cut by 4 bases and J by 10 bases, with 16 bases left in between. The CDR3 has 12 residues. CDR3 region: CAWNVRQRGAFF. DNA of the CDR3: TGTGCCTGGAATGTGCGGCAGCGAGGAGCTTTCTTT.

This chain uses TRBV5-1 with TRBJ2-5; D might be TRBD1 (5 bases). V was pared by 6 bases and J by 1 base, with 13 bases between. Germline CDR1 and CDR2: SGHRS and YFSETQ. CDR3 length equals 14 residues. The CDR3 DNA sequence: TGCGCCAGCAAAGATCAGGGCGCCCAAGAGACCCAGTACTTC. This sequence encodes CASKDQGAQETQYF.

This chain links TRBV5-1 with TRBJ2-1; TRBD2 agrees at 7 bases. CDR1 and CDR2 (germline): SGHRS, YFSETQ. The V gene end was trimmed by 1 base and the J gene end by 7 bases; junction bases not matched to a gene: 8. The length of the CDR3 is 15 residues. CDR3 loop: CASSLWAGVQNEQFF. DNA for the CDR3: TGCGCCAGCAGCTTGTGGGCGGGGGTGCAAAATGAGCAGTTCTTC.

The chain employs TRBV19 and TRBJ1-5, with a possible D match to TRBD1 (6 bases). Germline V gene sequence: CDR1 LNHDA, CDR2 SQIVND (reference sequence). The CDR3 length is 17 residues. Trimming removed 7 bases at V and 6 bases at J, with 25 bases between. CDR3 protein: CASIPGWGHSSFQPQHF. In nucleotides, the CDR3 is TGTGCCAGTATCCCGGGGTGGGGACATTCCTCATTTCAGCCCCAGCATTTT.

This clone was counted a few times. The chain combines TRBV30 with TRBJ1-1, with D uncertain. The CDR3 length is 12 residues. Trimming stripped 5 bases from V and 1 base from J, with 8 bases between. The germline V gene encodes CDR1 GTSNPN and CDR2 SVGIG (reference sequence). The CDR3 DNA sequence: TGTGCCTGGTGTCCTCAGAACACTGAAGCTTTCTTT. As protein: CAWCPQNTEAFF.

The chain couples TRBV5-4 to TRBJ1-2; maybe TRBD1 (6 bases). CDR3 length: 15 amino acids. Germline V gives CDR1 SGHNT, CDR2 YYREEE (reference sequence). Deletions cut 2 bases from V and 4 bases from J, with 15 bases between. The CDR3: CASSFGLGGSYGYTF. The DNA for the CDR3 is TGTGCCAGCAGCTTTGGTTTGGGGGGCTCCTATGGCTACACCTTC.

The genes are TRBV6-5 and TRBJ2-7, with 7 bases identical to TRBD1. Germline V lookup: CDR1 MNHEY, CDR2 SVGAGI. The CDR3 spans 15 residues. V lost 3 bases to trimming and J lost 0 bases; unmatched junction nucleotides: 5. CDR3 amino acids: CASSYGQVHSYEQYF. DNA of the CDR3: TGTGCCAGCAGTTATGGACAGGTCCACTCCTACGAGCAGTACTTC.

The CDR3 protein is CASSLDGFSPLHF. The DNA for the CDR3 is TGTGCCAGCAGCCTGGATGGATTTTCACCCCTCCACTTT. J is TRBJ1-6 and V is TRBV7-9; D is unresolved. V lost 5 bases and J 9 bases, leaving 11 bases between the germline ends. The germline V gene has CDR1 SEHNR and CDR2 FQNEAQ (reference sequence). CDR3 length: 13 residues.

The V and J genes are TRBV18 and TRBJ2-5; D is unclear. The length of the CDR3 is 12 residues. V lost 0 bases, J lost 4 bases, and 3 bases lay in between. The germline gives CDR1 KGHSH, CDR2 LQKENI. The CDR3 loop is CASSPPVETQYF. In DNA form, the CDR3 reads TGTGCCAGCTCACCACCGGTAGAGACCCAGTACTTC.

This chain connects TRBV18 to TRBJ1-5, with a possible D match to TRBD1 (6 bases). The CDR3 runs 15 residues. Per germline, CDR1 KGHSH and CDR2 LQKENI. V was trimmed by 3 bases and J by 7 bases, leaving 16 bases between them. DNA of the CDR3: TGTGCCAGCTCACCGCAGGGGAACAGGGACCAGCCCCAGCATTTT. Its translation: CASSPQGNRDQPQHF.

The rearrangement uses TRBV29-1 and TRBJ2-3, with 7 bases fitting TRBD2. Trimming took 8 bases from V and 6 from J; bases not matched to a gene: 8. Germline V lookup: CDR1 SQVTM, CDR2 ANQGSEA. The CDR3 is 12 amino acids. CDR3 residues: CSKVGGFDTQYF. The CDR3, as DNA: TGCAGCAAAGTCGGGGGGTTCGATACGCAGTATTTT.

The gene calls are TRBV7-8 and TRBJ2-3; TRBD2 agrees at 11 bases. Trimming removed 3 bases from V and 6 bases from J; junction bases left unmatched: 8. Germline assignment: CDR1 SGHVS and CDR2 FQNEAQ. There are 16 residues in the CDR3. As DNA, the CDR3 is TGTGCCAGCAGCTTTGGTGGACTAGCGGGCAGCGATACGCAGTATTTT. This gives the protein CASSFGGLAGSDTQYF.

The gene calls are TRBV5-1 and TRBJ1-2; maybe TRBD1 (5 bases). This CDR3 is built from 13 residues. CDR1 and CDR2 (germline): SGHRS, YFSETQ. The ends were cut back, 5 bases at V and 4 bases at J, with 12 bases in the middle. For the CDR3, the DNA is TGCGCCAGCAGAGATCCGGGGGGCTATGGCTACACCTTC. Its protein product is CASRDPGGYGYTF. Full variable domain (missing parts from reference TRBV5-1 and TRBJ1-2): KAGVTQTPRYLIKTRGQQVTLSCSPISGHRSVSWYQQTPGQGLQFLFEYFSETQRNKGNFPGRFSGRQFSNSRSEMNVSTLELGDSALYLCASRDPGGYGYTFGSGTRLTVV.

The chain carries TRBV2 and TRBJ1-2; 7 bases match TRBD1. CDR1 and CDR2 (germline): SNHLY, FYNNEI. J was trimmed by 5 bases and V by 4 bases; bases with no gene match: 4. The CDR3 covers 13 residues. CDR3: CASSAGGIYGYTF. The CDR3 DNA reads TGTGCCAGCAGTGCAGGGGGGATATATGGCTACACCTTC. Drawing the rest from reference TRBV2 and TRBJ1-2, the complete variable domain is EPEVTQTPSHQVTQMGQEVILRCVPISNHLYFYWYRQILGQKVEFLVSFYNNEISEKSEIFDDQFSVERPDGSNFTLKIRSTKLEDSAMYFCASSAGGIYGYTFGSGTRLTVV.

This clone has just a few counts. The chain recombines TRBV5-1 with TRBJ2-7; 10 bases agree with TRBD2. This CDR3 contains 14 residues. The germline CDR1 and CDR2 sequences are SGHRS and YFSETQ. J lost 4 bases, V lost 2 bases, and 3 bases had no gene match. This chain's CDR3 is CASSFLAGEYEQYF. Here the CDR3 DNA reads TGCGCCAGCAGCTTTCTAGCGGGAGAATACGAGCAGTACTTC. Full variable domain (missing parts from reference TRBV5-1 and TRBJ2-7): KAGVTQTPRYLIKTRGQQVTLSCSPISGHRSVSWYQQTPGQGLQFLFEYFSETQRNKGNFPGRFSGRQFSNSRSEMNVSTLELGDSALYLCASSFLAGEYEQYFGPGTRLTVT.

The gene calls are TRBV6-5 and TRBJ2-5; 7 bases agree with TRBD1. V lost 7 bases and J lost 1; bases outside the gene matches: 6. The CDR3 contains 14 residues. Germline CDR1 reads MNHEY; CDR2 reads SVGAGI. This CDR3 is CASILRQGQETQYF. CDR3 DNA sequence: TGTGCCAGCATCCTACGACAGGGCCAAGAGACCCAGTACTTC.

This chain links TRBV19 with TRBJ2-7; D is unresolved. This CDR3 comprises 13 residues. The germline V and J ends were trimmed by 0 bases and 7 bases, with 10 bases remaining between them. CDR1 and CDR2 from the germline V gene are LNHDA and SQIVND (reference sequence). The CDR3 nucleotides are TGTGCCAGTAGTATAGATCAAGGGCGGGAGCAGTACTTC. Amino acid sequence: CASSIDQGREQYF.

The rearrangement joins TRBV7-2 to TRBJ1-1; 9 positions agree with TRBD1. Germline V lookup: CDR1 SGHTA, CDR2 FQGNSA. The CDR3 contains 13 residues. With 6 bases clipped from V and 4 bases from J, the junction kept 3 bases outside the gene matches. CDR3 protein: CASRQGAGTEAFF. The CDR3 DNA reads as TGTGCCAGCAGACAGGGGGCGGGCACTGAAGCTTTCTTT.

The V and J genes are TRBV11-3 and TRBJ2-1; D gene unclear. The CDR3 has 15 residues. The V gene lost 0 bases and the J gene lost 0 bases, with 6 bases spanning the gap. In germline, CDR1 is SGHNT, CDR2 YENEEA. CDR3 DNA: TGTGCCAGCAGCTTAGATGCGAGCTCCTACAATGAGCAGTTCTTC. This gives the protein CASSLDASSYNEQFF.